The rows below give T cell receptor beta chains drawn from one sample of a study of OX40 agonist ivuxolimab in advanced cancers. The repertoire was sequenced with immunoSEQ multiplex PCR; TCRdb's copy has only in-frame clones and lacks some. The data hold around 50,000 clones, with approximately 90% observed a single time. The sample consisted of CD4+ or CD8+ T cells sorted from blood, taken in a trial of the OX40 agonist ivuxolimab. These receptors were obtained from an adult with an advanced solid tumor such as melanoma, head and neck, liver or kidney cancer. CDR3s leave out the opening cysteine and the closing phenylalanine or tryptophan. The D gene is left open where the match is weak.

V gene: TRBV5-8
J gene: TRBJ1-1
D gene: NA
CDR3 protein: ASSPWTANTEAF

V gene: TRBV11-3
J gene: TRBJ2-2
D gene: NA
CDR3 protein: ASSLQGNTGELF

V gene: TRBV28
J gene: TRBJ2-7
D gene: NA
CDR3 protein: ASTVGLYGYEQY

V gene: TRBV29-1
J gene: TRBJ2-3
D gene: TRBD1
CDR3 protein: SVARDRATDTQY

V gene: TRBV30
J gene: TRBJ2-3
D gene: NA
CDR3 protein: AWSVGSLTDTQY

V gene: TRBV10-2
J gene: TRBJ1-3
D gene: NA
CDR3 protein: ASRTDSGNTIY

V gene: TRBV10-3
J gene: TRBJ2-7
D gene: NA
CDR3 protein: AISRPRGEQY

V gene: TRBV6-5
J gene: TRBJ2-1
D gene: TRBD2
CDR3 protein: ASRRERGYNEQF

V gene: TRBV21-1
J gene: TRBJ2-7
D gene: NA
CDR3 protein: ASSKERQGATYEQY

V gene: TRBV5-4
J gene: TRBJ2-7
D gene: NA
CDR3 protein: ASSLESGWTGEQY

V gene: TRBV5-1
J gene: TRBJ2-1
D gene: TRBD2
CDR3 protein: ASSSGREGFPNSYNEQF

V gene: TRBV27
J gene: TRBJ2-1
D gene: NA
CDR3 protein: ASNWALSSYNEQF

V gene: TRBV11-3
J gene: TRBJ2-3
D gene: NA
CDR3 protein: ATAPGLRESPDTQY

V gene: TRBV5-1
J gene: NA
D gene: TRBD2
CDR3 protein: ASSQERGLSSYEQY

V gene: TRBV5-1
J gene: TRBJ2-1
D gene: TRBD2
CDR3 protein: ASSLVGSGSPNEQF

V gene: TRBV11-2
J gene: TRBJ2-5
D gene: NA
CDR3 protein: ASSSPSLPGETQY

V gene: TRBV6-5
J gene: TRBJ2-7
D gene: TRBD2
CDR3 protein: ASRTTSGSSYEQY

V gene: TRBV9
J gene: TRBJ2-1
D gene: NA
CDR3 protein: ASSVSARESWNEQF

V gene: TRBV15
J gene: TRBJ1-3
D gene: NA
CDR3 protein: ATSRAGFGNTIY

V gene: TRBV5-1
J gene: TRBJ2-1
D gene: NA
CDR3 protein: ASSTGSTPSSYNEQF

V gene: TRBV28
J gene: TRBJ2-7
D gene: NA
CDR3 protein: ASSLLDSNYEQY

V gene: TRBV7-2
J gene: TRBJ2-1
D gene: NA
CDR3 protein: ASSPYGEQF

V gene: TRBV5-1
J gene: TRBJ2-3
D gene: NA
CDR3 protein: ASSSNWGDTQY

V gene: TRBV7-9
J gene: TRBJ2-7
D gene: NA
CDR3 protein: ASSQQGPPYEQY

V gene: TRBV7-9
J gene: TRBJ2-3
D gene: NA
CDR3 protein: ASGVSTDTQY

V gene: TRBV21-1
J gene: TRBJ1-2
D gene: NA
CDR3 protein: ASSKGQGGPYGYT

V gene: TRBV4-2
J gene: TRBJ2-1
D gene: NA
CDR3 protein: ASSQGSSTYNEQF

V gene: TRBV5-1
J gene: TRBJ1-1
D gene: NA
CDR3 protein: ASSATVNTEAF

V gene: TRBV28
J gene: TRBJ1-5
D gene: NA
CDR3 protein: ASTRGFLPQH

V gene: TRBV25-1
J gene: TRBJ2-1
D gene: TRBD1
CDR3 protein: ASSAGTGGWGEQF

V gene: TRBV4-2
J gene: TRBJ2-6
D gene: NA
CDR3 protein: ASSQDLGTTTLSGANVLT

V gene: TRBV4-1
J gene: TRBJ1-2
D gene: TRBD1
CDR3 protein: ASSQEGQGARGYT

V gene: TRBV5-1
J gene: TRBJ2-7
D gene: NA
CDR3 protein: ASSLEGLTNYEQY

V gene: TRBV28
J gene: TRBJ1-3
D gene: NA
CDR3 protein: ASSLYGESGNTIY

V gene: TRBV7-3
J gene: TRBJ2-2
D gene: TRBD1
CDR3 protein: ASSLSPQGVYGTGELF

V gene: TRBV6-1
J gene: TRBJ2-6
D gene: NA
CDR3 protein: AGSRAGANVLT

V gene: TRBV5-1
J gene: TRBJ2-2
D gene: NA
CDR3 protein: ASSLGRDRSYTGELF

V gene: TRBV5-4
J gene: TRBJ2-3
D gene: NA
CDR3 protein: ASSLLNTQY

V gene: TRBV15
J gene: TRBJ2-3
D gene: TRBD2
CDR3 protein: ATSPEQAGASDTQY